This T cell receptor (beta chain) was recovered during a study of blood T cell repertoires in COVID-19. About the study: COVID-19 samples, acute and convalescent, were from the United States, Italy and Spain. PBMCs, B-cell-depleted T cells, or T cells provided the cDNA or gDNA that made up the material.

V dropped 4 bases and J dropped 0 bases, with 10 bases sitting between them. The CDR3 length is 15 residues. Germline values: CDR1 SGHAT, CDR2 FQNNGV. Original processing methods: Reference gene primer amplification gave estimated nucleated cell counts. Repertoires were generated with immunoSEQ multiplex PCR, while TCRdb's copy carries only in-frame clones and drops some. V and J calls plus clone size are reproduced from that table; the DNA served to infer D and trimming. The sample lists roughly 110,000 clones, around 85% occurring once. Specimen: peripheral blood. The sequence was collected from a human donor in a cohort sampled during active COVID-19. The chain joins TRBV11-2 to TRBJ1-5, with D possibly TRBD1 on 5 matching bases. CDR3 coding DNA: TGTGCCAGCAGCTCACAGACAGTTAGCAATCAGCCCCAGCATTTT. This sequence encodes CASSSQTVSNQPQHF. Supplemented by reference TRBV11-2 and TRBJ1-5, the full variable domain reads EAGVAQSPRYKIIEKRQSVAFWCNPISGHATLYWYQQILGQGPKLLIQFQNNGVVDDSQLPKDRFSAERLKGVDSTLKIQPAKLEDSAVYLCASSSQTVSNQPQHFGDGTRLSIL.